This TCR beta chain originates from a study of blood T cell repertoires in COVID-19. Some clones are missing from TCRdb's copy, which holds only in-frame ones; the method was immunoSEQ multiplex PCR. This repertoire shows 400,000 to 450,000 clones, 86% found once; its top ten account for roughly 1.4%. CDR3 length: 14 amino acids. Germline CDR1 SGHDT, CDR2 YYEEEE. V was clipped by 2 bases and J by 2 bases, with 8 bases between them. V gene TRBV5-6 combines with J gene TRBJ1-5; D gene ambiguous. This TCR was recovered from a woman between 25 and 40 years old with active or convalescent COVID-19. The sequenced sample was peripheral blood. The CDR3 sequence is CASSFVGGNQPQHF. The CDR3 DNA reads TGTGCCAGCAGCTTTGTTGGAGGCAATCAGCCCCAGCATTTT.